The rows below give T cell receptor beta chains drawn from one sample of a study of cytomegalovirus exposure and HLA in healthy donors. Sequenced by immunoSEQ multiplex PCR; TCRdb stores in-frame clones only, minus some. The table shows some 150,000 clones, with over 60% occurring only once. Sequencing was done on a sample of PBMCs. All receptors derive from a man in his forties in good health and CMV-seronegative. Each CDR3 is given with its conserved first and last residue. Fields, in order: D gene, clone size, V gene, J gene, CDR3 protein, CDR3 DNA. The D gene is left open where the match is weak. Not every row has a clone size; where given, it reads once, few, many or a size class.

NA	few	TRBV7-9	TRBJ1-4	CASSLNLGAEKLFF	TGTGCCAGCAGCTTAAATCTCGGTGCAGAAAAACTGTTTTTT
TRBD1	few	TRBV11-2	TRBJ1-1	CASSFGTANTEAFF	TGTGCCAGCAGCTTCGGGACAGCAAACACTGAAGCTTTCTTT
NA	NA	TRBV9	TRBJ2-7	CASSVVASERGEQYF	TGTGCCAGCAGCGTAGTCGCCTCGGAAAGGGGAGAGCAGTACTTC
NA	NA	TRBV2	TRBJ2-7	CASSPGQETYEQYF	TGTGCCAGCAGCCCTGGCCAGGAAACCTACGAGCAGTACTTC
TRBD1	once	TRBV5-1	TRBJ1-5	CASSLGQGEAQPQNF	TGCGCCAGCAGCTTGGGACAGGGTGAGGCTCAGCCCCAGAATTTT
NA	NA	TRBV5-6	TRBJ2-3	CASSLSHTDFTDTQYF	TGTGCCAGCAGCTTGTCGCACACGGACTTCACAGATACGCAGTATTTT
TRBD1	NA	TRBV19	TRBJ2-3	CASSPRTGPADTQYF	TGTGCCAGTAGTCCACGGACAGGGCCTGCAGATACGCAGTATTTT
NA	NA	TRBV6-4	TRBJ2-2	CASSGQGGTGELFF	TGTGCCAGCAGTGGTCAGGGGGGCACCGGGGAGCTGTTTTTT
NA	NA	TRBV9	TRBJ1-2	CASSVIGSGSSRTF	TGTGCCAGCAGCGTAATAGGGAGCGGGTCGTCTCGCACCTTC
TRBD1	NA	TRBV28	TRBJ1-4	CASSVPGQGAEKLFF	TGTGCCAGCAGCGTCCCTGGACAGGGGGCGGAAAAACTGTTTTTT
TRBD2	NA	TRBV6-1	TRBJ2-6	CASSGSFRGANVLTF	TGTGCCAGTAGCGGGAGCTTCCGTGGGGCCAACGTCCTGACTTTC
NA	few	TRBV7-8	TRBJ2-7	CASQTDFYEQYF	TGTGCCAGCCAGACAGATTTCTACGAGCAGTACTTC
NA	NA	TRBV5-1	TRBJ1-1	CASSLDRGMNTEAFF	TGCGCCAGCAGCTTGGATAGGGGCATGAACACTGAAGCTTTCTTT
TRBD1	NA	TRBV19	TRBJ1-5	CASSGQVNQPQHF	TGTGCCAGTAGTGGACAGGTCAATCAGCCCCAGCATTTT
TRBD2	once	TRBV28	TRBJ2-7	CASRLPGLAGESKEQYF	TGTGCCAGCAGACTACCCGGACTAGCGGGAGAATCAAAAGAGCAGTACTTC
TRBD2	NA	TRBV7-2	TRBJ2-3	CASSLARLAGSTDTQYF	TGTGCCAGCAGCTTAGCACGCCTAGCGGGATCCACAGATACGCAGTATTTT
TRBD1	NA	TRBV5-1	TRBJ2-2	CASSLAGQLNTGELFF	TGCGCCAGCAGCTTGGCGGGACAGCTGAACACCGGGGAGCTGTTTTTT
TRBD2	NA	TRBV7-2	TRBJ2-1	CASSLGGRGYNEQFF	TGTGCCAGCAGCTTGGGCGGGAGGGGCTACAATGAGCAGTTCTTC
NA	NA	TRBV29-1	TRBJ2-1	CSASADYNEQFF	TGCAGCGCCAGTGCAGATTACAATGAGCAGTTCTTC
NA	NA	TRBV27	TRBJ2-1	CASSAPPHLVLSYNEQFF	TGTGCCAGCAGTGCACCCCCGCACTTGGTCCTTTCTTACAATGAGCAGTTCTTC
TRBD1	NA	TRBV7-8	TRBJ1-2	CASSFTGTGVYYGYTF	TGTGCCAGCAGCTTTACCGGGACAGGAGTCTACTATGGCTACACCTTC
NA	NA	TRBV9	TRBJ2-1	CASSVRLRKQGLDYNEQFF	TGTGCCAGCAGCGTACGACTCCGAAAACAGGGTCTCGACTACAATGAGCAGTTCTTC
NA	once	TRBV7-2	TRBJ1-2	CASSFGGINYGYTF	TGTGCCAGCAGCTTTGGGGGCATAAACTATGGCTACACCTTC
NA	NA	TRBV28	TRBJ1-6	CASSFGIGDYNSPLHF	TGTGCCAGTAGTTTCGGAATAGGGGACTATAATTCACCCCTCCACTTT
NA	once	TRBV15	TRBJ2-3	CATKRLTTDTQYF	TGTGCCACCAAGAGGTTGACCACAGATACGCAGTATTTT
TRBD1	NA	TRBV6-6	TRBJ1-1	CASSLTGGGTEAFF	TGTGCCAGCAGTCTCACAGGGGGTGGGACTGAAGCTTTCTTT
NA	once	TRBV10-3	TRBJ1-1	CAIHPSGTEAFF	TGTGCCATCCACCCTTCCGGCACTGAAGCTTTCTTT
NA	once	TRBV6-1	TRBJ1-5	CASSELSGVQPQHF	TGTGCCAGCAGTGAATTGTCAGGGGTTCAGCCCCAGCATTTT
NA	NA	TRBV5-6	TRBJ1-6	CASSLASLPLHF	TGTGCCAGCAGCTTGGCCTCTCTACCCCTCCACTTT
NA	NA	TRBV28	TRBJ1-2	CASSSPVIPWGYTF	TGTGCCAGCAGTTCCCCAGTCATCCCTTGGGGCTACACCTTC
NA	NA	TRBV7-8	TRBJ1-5	CASSLMAAPGTNQPQHF	TGTGCCAGCAGCTTAATGGCAGCCCCCGGGACAAATCAGCCCCAGCATTTT
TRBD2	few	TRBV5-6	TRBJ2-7	CASSLAGGPGEQYF	TGTGCCAGCAGCTTAGCGGGAGGGCCGGGGGAGCAGTACTTC
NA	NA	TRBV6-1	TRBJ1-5	CASDLDSNQPQNF	TGTGCCAGCGACCTGGACAGTAATCAGCCCCAGAATTTT
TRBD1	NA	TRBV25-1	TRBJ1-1	CASSDTNRGEAFF	TGTGCCAGCAGTGACACGAACAGGGGAGAAGCTTTCTTT
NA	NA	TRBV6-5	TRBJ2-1	CASSYGGLAIQFF	TGTGCCAGCAGTTATGGTGGACTGGCTATACAGTTCTTC
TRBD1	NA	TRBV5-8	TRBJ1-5	CASSLGTVPNQPQHF	TGTGCCAGCAGCTTAGGGACAGTCCCCAATCAGCCCCAGCATTTT
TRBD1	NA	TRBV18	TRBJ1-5	CASSPSGQFNQPQHF	TGTGCCAGCTCACCCTCGGGACAGTTTAATCAGCCCCAGCATTTT
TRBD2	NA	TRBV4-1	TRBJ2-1	CASSRTKGLAGGPGNEQFF	TGCGCCAGCAGCCGAACTAAAGGCCTAGCGGGAGGGCCCGGGAATGAGCAGTTCTTC
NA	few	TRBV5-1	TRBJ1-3	CASSLGQTGNTIYF	TGCGCCAGCAGCCTCGGACAGACTGGAAACACCATATATTTT
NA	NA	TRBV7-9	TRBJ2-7	CASSPVQYSSYEQYF	TGTGCCAGCAGCCCGGTTCAGTACAGCTCCTACGAGCAGTACTTC
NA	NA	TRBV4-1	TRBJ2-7	CASSQDGGAGYEQYF	TGCGCCAGCAGCCAAGATGGGGGGGCTGGTTACGAGCAGTACTTC
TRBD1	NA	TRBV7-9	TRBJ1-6	CASSSGGLISPLHF	TGTGCCAGCAGCTCAGGGGGGTTGATTTCACCCCTCCACTTT
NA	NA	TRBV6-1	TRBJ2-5	CASSEVLWRETQYF	TGTGCCAGCAGTGAGGTCCTCTGGCGGGAGACCCAGTACTTC
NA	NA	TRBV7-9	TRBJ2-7	CSSSLGAYEQYF	TGTTCCAGCAGCTTAGGAGCATACGAGCAGTACTTC
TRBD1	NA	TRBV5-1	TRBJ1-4	CASSLLGTVNNEKLFF	TGCGCCAGCAGCTTACTTGGGACAGTTAATAATGAAAAACTGTTTTTT
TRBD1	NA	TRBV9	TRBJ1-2	CASSVTWDRGFGYTF	TGTGCCAGCAGCGTAACTTGGGACAGGGGATTTGGCTACACCTTC
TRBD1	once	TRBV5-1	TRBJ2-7	CASSKDRGTYEQYF	TGCGCCAGCAGCAAGGACAGGGGAACCTACGAGCAGTACTTC
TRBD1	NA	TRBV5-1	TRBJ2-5	CASSAWTGTEETQYF	TGCGCCAGCAGCGCCTGGACAGGAACCGAAGAGACCCAGTACTTC
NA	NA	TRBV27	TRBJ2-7	CASSLGQGTEQYF	TGTGCCAGCAGTTTAGGTCAGGGCACCGAGCAGTACTTC
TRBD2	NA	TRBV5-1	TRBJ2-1	CASSLAPLLVGGPGEQFF	TGCGCCAGCAGCTTGGCCCCTTTGTTAGTGGGAGGGCCAGGAGAGCAGTTCTTC
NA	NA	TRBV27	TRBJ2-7	CASSFGGSGEQYF	TGTGCCAGCAGTTTCGGCGGATCTGGCGAGCAGTACTTC
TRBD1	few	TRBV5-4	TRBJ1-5	CASSLDGTGIQPQHF	TGTGCCAGCAGCTTGGATGGGACAGGGATTCAGCCCCAGCATTTT
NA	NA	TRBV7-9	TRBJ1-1	CSSSLAGAKAFF	TGTTCCAGCAGCTTAGCAGGGGCTAAAGCTTTCTTT
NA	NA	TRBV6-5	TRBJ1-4	CASSYLGRGEKLFF	TGTGCCAGCAGTTATCTAGGGAGGGGAGAAAAACTGTTTTTT
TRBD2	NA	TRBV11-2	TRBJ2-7	CASSFRLAGYEQYF	TGTGCCAGCAGTTTTCGACTAGCGGGATACGAGCAGTACTTC
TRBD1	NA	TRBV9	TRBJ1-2	CASSAQTQGAFRGYTF	TGTGCCAGCAGCGCACAGACACAGGGGGCTTTTAGGGGCTACACCTTC
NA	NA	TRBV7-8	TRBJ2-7	CASSMAGVSYEQYF	TGTGCCAGCAGCATGGCAGGGGTTTCCTACGAGCAGTACTTC
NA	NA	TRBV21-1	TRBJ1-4	CASSKDFFGTATNEKLFF	TGTGCCAGCAGCAAAGACTTTTTCGGGACAGCAACTAATGAAAAACTGTTTTTT
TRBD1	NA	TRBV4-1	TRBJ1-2	CASRGTGGIRGYTF	TGCGCCAGCAGGGGGACAGGGGGAATTCGGGGCTACACCTTC
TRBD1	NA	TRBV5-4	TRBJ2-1	CASSLYTGTGVHNEQFF	TGTGCCAGCAGCCTTTATACCGGGACAGGGGTACACAATGAGCAGTTCTTC